This TCR beta chain was recovered during a study of T cells in Graves' hyperthyroidism and ophthalmopathy. Overall study results and limits: Blood also held most thyroid clonotypes expanded beyond 0.001.

Hyperthyroidism, newly diagnosed and lasting under 2 months, affected patients aged 18 to 65. Orbital computed tomography, thyroid ultrasound, serum thyroxine and TRAb, and clinical symptoms together informed the diagnoses. The blood was taken when hyperthyroidism was first diagnosed, before any ophthalmopathy symptoms showed up. A word on this clonotype: Its antigen is currently unknown. Compared with germline, one end of the junction differs, possibly owing to a read error.

RNA transcripts were the template for amplifying TCR beta CDR3 regions. The study used the HTBI primer set for a first-round RT-PCR of the TCR CDR3. TCRdb reprocessed the multiplex PCR reads via MiXCR and lists one record per CDR3 protein. This table holds fewer than 450,000 distinct CDR3 sequences, about 18% found once. The receptor was derived from a woman younger than 45 with Graves' hyperthyroidism that later progressed to Graves' ophthalmopathy. What was sequenced was blood.

CDR3 loop: CSARGGSPEQCF. Written as DNA, the CDR3 is TGCAGTGCTAGAGGGGGGAGCCCCGAGCAGTGCTTC. The V and J genes are TRBV20-1 and TRBJ2-7; perhaps D is TRBD1 or TRBD2 (5 bases each). The CDR3 has 12 amino acids. CDR1 and CDR2 from the germline V gene are DFQATT and SNEGSKA (reference sequence).